The TCR beta chain described here comes from a study of vaccination effects on CD4 cells after COVID-19. Study-level information: Post-vaccine sample collection fell at a median of 72 days after the second dose.

Cells that had been cultured for roughly ten days were the source of isolated CD4+ T cells. Every participant took two doses of the BNT162b2 or mRNA-1273 vaccine. Trimming took off 4 bases at V and 6 bases at J, with 17 bases between the two ends. CDR1 LGHNA and CDR2 YSLEER come from the germline V gene. The CDR3 sequence is 15 residues long. Some clones are missing from TCRdb's copy, which holds only in-frame ones; the method was immunoSEQ multiplex PCR. The sample lists 65,000 to 90,000 clones, approximately 73% occurring once. As regards this clone: Its antigen is currently unknown.

General study results and limits: The study dataset contains few convalescent patients and includes no early post-infection timepoints. Infection- and vaccine-induced clones contracted markedly late after vaccination.

This TCR came from a human donor who received a COVID-19 vaccine. The specimen was CD4+ T cells from PBMCs cultured without peptide, collected after COVID-19 vaccination. V gene TRBV4-3 combines with J gene TRBJ2-3, with D possibly being TRBD2 (7 bases). CDR3 sequence (DNA): TGCGCCAGCAGCCCTGTCTCGGGGGGCGGGGATACGCAGTATTTT. Amino acids: CASSPVSGGGDTQYF.